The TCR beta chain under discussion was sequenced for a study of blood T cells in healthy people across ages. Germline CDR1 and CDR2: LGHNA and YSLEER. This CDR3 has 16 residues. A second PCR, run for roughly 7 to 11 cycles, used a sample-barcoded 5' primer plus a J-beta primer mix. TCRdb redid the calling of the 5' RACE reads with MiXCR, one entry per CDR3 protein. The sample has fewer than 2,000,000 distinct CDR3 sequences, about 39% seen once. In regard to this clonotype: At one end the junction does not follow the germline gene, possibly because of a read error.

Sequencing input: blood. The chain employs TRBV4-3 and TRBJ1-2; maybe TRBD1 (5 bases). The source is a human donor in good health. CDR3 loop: CASSQDEPGQGYDYTF. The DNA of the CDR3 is TGCGCCAGCAGCCAAGATGAACCCGGTCAGGGATATGACTACACCTTC.